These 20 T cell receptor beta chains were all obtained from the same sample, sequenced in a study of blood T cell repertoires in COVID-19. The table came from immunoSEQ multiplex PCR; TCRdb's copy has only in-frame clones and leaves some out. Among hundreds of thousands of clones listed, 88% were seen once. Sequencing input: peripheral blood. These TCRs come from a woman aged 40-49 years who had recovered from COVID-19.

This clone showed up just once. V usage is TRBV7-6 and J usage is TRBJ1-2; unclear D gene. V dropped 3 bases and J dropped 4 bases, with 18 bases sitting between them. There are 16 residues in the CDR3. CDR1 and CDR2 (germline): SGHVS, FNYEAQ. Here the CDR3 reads CASSLGAATPPYGYTF. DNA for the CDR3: TGTGCCAGCAGCTTGGGAGCGGCCACGCCACCCTATGGCTACACCTTC.

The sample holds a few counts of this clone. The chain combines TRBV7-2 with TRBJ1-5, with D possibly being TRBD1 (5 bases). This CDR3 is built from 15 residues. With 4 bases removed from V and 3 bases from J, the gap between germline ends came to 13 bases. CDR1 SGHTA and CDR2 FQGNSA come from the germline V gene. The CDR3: CASSWQGPANQPQHF. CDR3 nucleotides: TGTGCCAGCAGCTGGCAGGGCCCTGCCAATCAGCCCCAGCATTTT.

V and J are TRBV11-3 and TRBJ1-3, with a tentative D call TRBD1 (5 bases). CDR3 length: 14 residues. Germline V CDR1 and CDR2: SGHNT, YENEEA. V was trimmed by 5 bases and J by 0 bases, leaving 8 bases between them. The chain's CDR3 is CASSHRSSGNTIYF. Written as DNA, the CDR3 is TGTGCCAGCAGCCACAGGTCCTCTGGAAACACCATATATTTT.

The CDR3 protein is CASSPDRDRANTEAFF. CDR3 DNA sequence: TGTGCCAGCAGCCCCGATCGGGACAGGGCAAACACTGAAGCTTTCTTT. The rearrangement joins TRBV7-3 to TRBJ1-1, with 9 bases fitting TRBD1. There are 16 residues in the CDR3. Germline CDR1 and CDR2: SGHTA and FQGTGA. The junction had 9 bases not matched to a gene; V was cut back by 5 bases and J by 2 bases.

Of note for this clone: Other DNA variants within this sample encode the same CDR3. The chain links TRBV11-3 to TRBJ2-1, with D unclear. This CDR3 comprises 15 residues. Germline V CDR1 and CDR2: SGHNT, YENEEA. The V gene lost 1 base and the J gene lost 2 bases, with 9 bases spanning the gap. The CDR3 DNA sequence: TGTGCCAGCAGCTTAGGTGGCGGAGCCTACAATGAGCAGTTCTTC. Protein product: CASSLGGGAYNEQFF.

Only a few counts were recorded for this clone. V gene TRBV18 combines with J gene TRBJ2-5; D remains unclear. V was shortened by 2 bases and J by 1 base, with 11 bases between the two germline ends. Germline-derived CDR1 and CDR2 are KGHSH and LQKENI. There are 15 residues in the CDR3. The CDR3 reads CASSPAQMAQETQYF. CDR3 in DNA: TGTGCCAGCTCACCAGCCCAGATGGCCCAAGAGACCCAGTACTTC. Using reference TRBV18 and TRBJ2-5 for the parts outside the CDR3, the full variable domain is NAGVMQNPRHLVRRRGQEARLRCSPMKGHSHVYWYRQLPEEGLKFMVYLQKENIIDESGMPKERFSAEFPKEGPSILRIQQVVRGDSAAYFCASSPAQMAQETQYFGPGTRLLVL.

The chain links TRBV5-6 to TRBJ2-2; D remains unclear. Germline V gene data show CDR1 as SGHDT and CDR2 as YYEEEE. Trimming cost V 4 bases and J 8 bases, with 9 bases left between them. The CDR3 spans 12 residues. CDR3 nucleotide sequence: TGTGCCAGCAGCCGCCCCGGGGGGGAGCTGTTTTTT. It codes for CASSRPGGELFF.

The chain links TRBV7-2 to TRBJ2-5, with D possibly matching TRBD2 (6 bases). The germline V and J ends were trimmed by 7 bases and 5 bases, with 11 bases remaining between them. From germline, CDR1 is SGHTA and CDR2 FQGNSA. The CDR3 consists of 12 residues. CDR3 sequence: CASTAAGETQYF. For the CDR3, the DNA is TGTGCCAGCACCGCCGCGGGGGAGACCCAGTACTTC.

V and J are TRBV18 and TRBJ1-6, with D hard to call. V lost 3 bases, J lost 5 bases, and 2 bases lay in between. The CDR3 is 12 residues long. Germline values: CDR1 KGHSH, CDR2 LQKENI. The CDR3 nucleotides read TGTGCCAGCTCACCCGATAATTCACCCCTCCACTTT. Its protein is CASSPDNSPLHF.

The CDR3 protein is CASSGGGYGYTF. The CDR3, as DNA: TGTGCCAGCAGTGGGGGCGGTTATGGCTACACCTTC. The chain links TRBV6-6 to TRBJ1-2, with TRBD1 as a possible D gene (6 bases). From germline, CDR1 is MNHNY and CDR2 SVGAGI (reference sequence). This CDR3 is 12 amino acids long. V lost 5 bases and J lost 5, with 9 bases in between.

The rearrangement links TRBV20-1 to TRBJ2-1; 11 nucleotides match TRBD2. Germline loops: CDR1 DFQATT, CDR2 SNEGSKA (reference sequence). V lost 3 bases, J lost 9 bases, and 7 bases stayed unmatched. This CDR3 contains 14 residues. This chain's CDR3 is CSASSGRAVGEQFF. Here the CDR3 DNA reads TGCAGTGCTAGTAGCGGGAGGGCGGTGGGTGAGCAGTTCTTC.

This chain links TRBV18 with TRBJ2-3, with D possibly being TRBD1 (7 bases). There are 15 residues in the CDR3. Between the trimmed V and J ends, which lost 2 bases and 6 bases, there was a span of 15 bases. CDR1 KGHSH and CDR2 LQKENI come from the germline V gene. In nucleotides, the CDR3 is TGTGCCAGCTCACCAGCGCAGGGGGGAATGGATACGCAGTATTTT. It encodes CASSPAQGGMDTQYF.

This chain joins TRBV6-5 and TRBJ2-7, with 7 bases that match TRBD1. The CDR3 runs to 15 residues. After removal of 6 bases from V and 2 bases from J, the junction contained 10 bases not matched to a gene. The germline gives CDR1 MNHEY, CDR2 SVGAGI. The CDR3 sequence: CASSQSRDSTYEQYF. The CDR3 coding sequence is TGTGCCAGCAGCCAGAGCCGGGACAGCACCTACGAGCAGTACTTC.

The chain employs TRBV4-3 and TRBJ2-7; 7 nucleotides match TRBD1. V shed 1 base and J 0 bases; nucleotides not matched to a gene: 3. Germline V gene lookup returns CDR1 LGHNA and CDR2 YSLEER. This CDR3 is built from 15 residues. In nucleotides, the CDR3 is TGCGCCAGCAGCCAAGGGTCAGGGGGCTCCTACGAGCAGTACTTC. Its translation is CASSQGSGGSYEQYF.

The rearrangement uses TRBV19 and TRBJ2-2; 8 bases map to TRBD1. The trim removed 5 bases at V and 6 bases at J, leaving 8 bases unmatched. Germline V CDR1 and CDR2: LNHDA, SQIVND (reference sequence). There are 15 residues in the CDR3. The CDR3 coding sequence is TGTGCCAGTAGTTCTGGACAGGGTTCCTCCGGGGAGCTGTTTTTT. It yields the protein CASSSGQGSSGELFF.

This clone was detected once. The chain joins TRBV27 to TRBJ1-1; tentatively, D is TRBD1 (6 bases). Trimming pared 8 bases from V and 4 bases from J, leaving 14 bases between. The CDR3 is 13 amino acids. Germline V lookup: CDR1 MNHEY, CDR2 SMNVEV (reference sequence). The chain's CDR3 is CASQDRLSTEAFF. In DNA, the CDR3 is TGTGCCAGCCAGGACAGACTGAGCACTGAAGCTTTCTTT.

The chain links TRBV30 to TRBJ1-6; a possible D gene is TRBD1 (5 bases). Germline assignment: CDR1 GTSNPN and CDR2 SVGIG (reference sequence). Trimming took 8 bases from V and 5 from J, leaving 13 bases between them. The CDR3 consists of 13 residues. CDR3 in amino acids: CARQQGNNSPLHF. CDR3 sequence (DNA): TGTGCCCGTCAGCAGGGAAATAATTCACCCCTCCACTTT.

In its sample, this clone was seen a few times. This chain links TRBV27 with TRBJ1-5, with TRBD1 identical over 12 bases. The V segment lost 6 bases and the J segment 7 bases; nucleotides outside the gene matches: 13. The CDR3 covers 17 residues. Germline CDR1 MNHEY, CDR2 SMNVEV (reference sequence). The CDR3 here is CASRTLVGTGGEQPQHF. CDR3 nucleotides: TGTGCCAGCAGGACGCTAGTGGGGACAGGGGGCGAACAGCCCCAGCATTTT.

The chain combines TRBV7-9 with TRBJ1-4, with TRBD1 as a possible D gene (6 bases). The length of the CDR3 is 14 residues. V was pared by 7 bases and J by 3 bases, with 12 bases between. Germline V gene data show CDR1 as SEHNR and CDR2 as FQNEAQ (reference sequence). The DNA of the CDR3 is TGTGCCAGCAACATGGGGGGGCCTAATGAAAAACTGTTTTTT. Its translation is CASNMGGPNEKLFF.

In DNA form, the CDR3 reads TGTGCCAGCAGCTTCGCCCAGCGGGAGAGAAATGAGCAGTTCTTC. Translating gives CASSFAQRERNEQFF. The chain employs TRBV7-2 and TRBJ2-1, with TRBD2 identical over 8 bases. Germline CDR1 is SGHTA and CDR2 is FQGNSA. J gave up 7 bases and V 3 bases, and 8 bases lay outside the gene matches. The CDR3 runs to 15 residues.